The 12 T cell receptor beta chains below all came from one sample that was sequenced in a study of blood T cell repertoires in COVID-19. Sequencing was performed with immunoSEQ multiplex PCR; in TCRdb, only in-frame clones are kept and a portion is missing. The table records tens of thousands of clones, approximately 80% of them present only once. The sample taken for sequencing was peripheral blood. The receptors originated from a man between 65 and 80 years old with acute or convalescent COVID-19.

This rearrangement joins TRBV7-9 to TRBJ1-1, with D tentatively TRBD1 (6 bases). CDR3 length: 15 residues. Trimming took off 3 bases at V and 1 base at J, with 12 bases between the two ends. Germline V gives CDR1 SEHNR, CDR2 FQNEAQ (reference sequence). The chain's CDR3 is CASSLGTGTNTEAFF. The CDR3 DNA reads TGTGCCAGCAGCTTGGGTACAGGGACGAACACTGAAGCTTTCTTT. The variable domain in full, completed from reference TRBV7-9 and TRBJ1-1, reads DTGVSQNPRHKITKRGQNVTFRCDPISEHNRLYWYRQTLGQGPEFLTYFQNEAQLEKSRLLSDRFSAERPKGSFSTLEIQRTEQGDSAMYLCASSLGTGTNTEAFFGQGTRLTVV.

The chain uses TRBV10-2 and TRBJ2-1; 9 bases match TRBD2. This CDR3 is 15 amino acids long. CDR1 and CDR2 (germline): WSHSY, SAAADI. V lost 7 bases and J lost 0; bases outside the gene matches: 4. The DNA for the CDR3 is TGCGCCAGCACTCCGGGACTAGCCTCCTACAATGAGCAGTTCTTC. Its translation is CASTPGLASYNEQFF.

The chain employs TRBV27 and TRBJ2-1, with 12 bases lining up with TRBD1. The CDR3 extends over 18 amino acids. Germline trimming cut 7 bases from V and 0 bases from J; bases unmatched to any gene: 10. CDR1 MNHEY and CDR2 SMNVEV come from the germline V gene (reference sequence). This CDR3 reads CASTGTGGDSGSYNEQFF. DNA for the CDR3: TGTGCCAGCACCGGGACAGGGGGCGATAGTGGCTCCTACAATGAGCAGTTCTTC.

This sequence joins TRBV6-5 and TRBJ1-2; possible D gene TRBD1, 6 bases. CDR3 length equals 14 residues. In germline, CDR1 is MNHEY, CDR2 SVGAGI. V was cut by 5 bases and J by 4 bases, with 14 bases left in between. The CDR3 here is CASSPWTDSYGYTF. DNA for the CDR3: TGTGCCAGCAGTCCCTGGACAGATAGCTATGGCTACACCTTC.

This rearrangement joins TRBV10-3 to TRBJ1-1; the match to TRBD1 covers 7 bases. The CDR3 totals 13 residues. J was trimmed by 1 base and V by 7 bases; bases with no gene match: 3. CDR1 is ENHRY and CDR2 is SYGVKD in the germline V gene. CDR3 loop: CAITGTANTEAFF. DNA for the CDR3: TGTGCCATCACCGGGACAGCGAACACTGAAGCTTTCTTT.

This clone has a handful of counts. V gene TRBV24-1 combines with J gene TRBJ1-5; D is uncertain. The CDR3 runs to 12 residues. V lost 9 bases, J lost 5 bases, and 10 bases lay in between. Per the germline V gene, CDR1 is KGHDR and CDR2 is SFDVKD. DNA for the CDR3: TGTGCCACCGGTGGAGGAGATCAGCCCCAGCATTTT. Its protein is CATGGGDQPQHF.

This clone was found many times. The gene calls are TRBV6-5 and TRBJ1-5, with a weak D call TRBD1 (5 bases). CDR1 and CDR2 (germline): MNHEY, SVGAGI. Between the trimmed V and J ends, which lost 8 bases and 4 bases, there was a span of 9 bases. The length of the CDR3 is 12 residues. The CDR3 loop reads CASRRGNQPQHF. The CDR3, as DNA: TGTGCCAGCCGGAGGGGTAATCAGCCCCAGCATTTT.

This chain joins TRBV18 and TRBJ1-1; TRBD1 is a possible D gene (5 bases). Germline V gives CDR1 KGHSH, CDR2 LQKENI. The germline V and J ends were trimmed by 3 bases and 8 bases, with 10 bases remaining between them. The CDR3 contains 12 residues. CDR3 protein: CASSPDTREAFF. The CDR3 bases are TGTGCCAGCTCACCGGACACAAGAGAAGCTTTCTTT.

This clone showed up just a few times. The CDR3 protein is CASSQEATRGLQETQYF. In DNA form, the CDR3 reads TGTGCCAGCAGCCAAGAAGCAACTCGGGGTCTTCAAGAGACCCAGTACTTC. This sequence joins TRBV4-2 and TRBJ2-5; D is perhaps TRBD2 (5 bases). Germline values: CDR1 LGHNA, CDR2 YNFKEQ. The CDR3 length is 17 residues. Trimming removed 0 bases at V and 2 bases at J, with 16 bases between.

The rearrangement joins TRBV7-6 to TRBJ2-1, with 7 bases fitting TRBD2. There are 16 residues in the CDR3. Unmatched junction bases numbered 4, after V lost 1 base and J lost 1 base. Germline loops: CDR1 SGHVS, CDR2 FNYEAQ. CDR3 region: CASSLEAGVSYNEQFF. Written as DNA, the CDR3 is TGTGCCAGCAGCTTAGAGGCGGGGGTGTCCTACAATGAGCAGTTCTTC.

V and J are TRBV7-2 and TRBJ2-3; TRBD2 matches at 8 bases. V was clipped by 1 base and J by 1 base; unmatched bases: 4. The CDR3 has 16 residues. CDR1 SGHTA and CDR2 FQGNSA come from the germline V gene. The CDR3 here is CASSLGGGRGTDTQYF. The CDR3 DNA is TGTGCCAGCAGCTTAGGCGGGGGGCGAGGCACAGATACGCAGTATTTT.

The chain employs TRBV4-2 and TRBJ2-3; 7 nucleotides align to TRBD2. Germline CDR1 LGHNA, CDR2 YNFKEQ. There are 19 residues in the CDR3. With 0 bases clipped from V and 3 bases from J, the junction kept 15 bases outside the gene matches. In nucleotides, the CDR3 is TGTGCCAGCAGCCAAGAAGGGAGCGGGATGAGTATAGGGACAGATACGCAGTATTTT. This sequence encodes CASSQEGSGMSIGTDTQYF.